Below are 9 T cell receptor beta chains sequenced from a single sample in a study of T cells in tuberculosis. Clones were sequenced by immunoSEQ multiplex PCR, and TCRdb holds only the in-frame ones, with some missing. The sample lists tens of thousands of clones, 95% to 96% occurring once. Sequenced: PBMCs. These receptors were taken from a donor aged 10-30 years with latent tuberculosis or without tuberculosis infection.

The chain recombines TRBV7-2 with TRBJ1-2, with a tentative D call TRBD1 (5 bases). The V gene lost 9 bases and the J gene lost 3 bases, with 17 bases spanning the gap. Looked up from germline, CDR1 is SGHTA and CDR2 is FQGNSA. This CDR3 comprises 14 residues. The CDR3 region is CASPTGGKHYGYTF. The DNA of the CDR3 is TGTGCCAGTCCCACGGGGGGGAAACACTATGGCTACACCTTC.

The J gene is TRBJ2-4, the V gene TRBV9; D might be TRBD2 (6 bases). The CDR3 totals 15 residues. Looked up from germline, CDR1 is SGDLS and CDR2 is YYNGEE. V was pared by 0 bases and J by 4 bases, with 11 bases between. CDR3 sequence reads: CASSVGSGRKNIQYF. The CDR3 region has the DNA TGTGCCAGCAGCGTAGGTTCAGGGAGGAAAAACATTCAGTACTTC.

This chain links TRBV7-6 with TRBJ2-1, with D unresolved. Trimming cost V 5 bases and J 2 bases, with 10 bases left between them. Germline V lookup: CDR1 SGHVS, CDR2 FNYEAQ. This CDR3 spans 14 amino acids. The CDR3 protein is CASSDGYTYNEQFF. The CDR3 DNA is TGTGCCAGCAGCGACGGGTATACCTACAATGAGCAGTTCTTC.

V usage is TRBV10-3 and J usage is TRBJ1-6; 7 bases line up with TRBD1. The CDR3 consists of 16 residues. V gave up 0 bases and J gave up 7 bases; unmatched junction bases: 6. The germline V gene encodes CDR1 ENHRY and CDR2 SYGVKD. CDR3 protein: CAISESEGRGNSPLHF. CDR3 DNA sequence: TGTGCCATCAGTGAGTCAGAGGGCAGGGGGAATTCACCCCTCCACTTT.

The V call is TRBV6-5, the J call TRBJ1-1; 7 positions agree with TRBD1. The V gene end was trimmed by 5 bases and the J gene end by 7 bases; junction bases not matched to a gene: 13. The CDR3 is 15 amino acids. The V gene's germline CDR1 is MNHEY and CDR2 SVGAGI. The CDR3: CASSGLDRNRGEAFF. The CDR3 nucleotides read TGTGCCAGCAGTGGATTGGACAGGAATCGAGGTGAAGCTTTCTTT.

The chain couples TRBV4-3 to TRBJ2-1; 10 bases agree with TRBD2. Trimming at V came to 0 bases and at J to 2 bases, leaving 7 bases not matched to a gene. The CDR3 sequence is 18 residues long. Germline values: CDR1 LGHNA, CDR2 YSLEER. CDR3 DNA sequence: TGCGCCAGCAGCCAAGATCCAGATCTAGCGGGGGCCTACAATGAGCAGTTCTTC. Translated, it gives CASSQDPDLAGAYNEQFF.

The rearrangement links TRBV21-1 to TRBJ1-3. TRBV21-1 is tagged as a pseudogene. The CDR3 is 16 residues long. DNA for the CDR3: TGTGCCAGCAGAGTCCCCCTGCTAATCCCTGGAAACACCATATATTTT. Residues: CASRVPLLIPGNTIYF.

This clone was detected only once. One end of the junction is discordant with germline, which a read error may explain. Other DNA sequences within the sample encode an identical CDR3. J is TRBJ2-4 and V is TRBV5-4; 9 bases fit TRBD1. The CDR3 has 16 amino acids. Germline loops: CDR1 SGHNT, CDR2 YYREEE (reference sequence). The CDR3 bases are TGTGCCAGCAGCTCCCAACCCGGGACAGGGAAAAACATTCAATACTTC. Translation gives CASSSQPGTGKNIQYF.

V gene TRBV2 combines with J gene TRBJ1-2; D may be TRBD1 (6 bases). The V gene's germline CDR1 is SNHLY and CDR2 FYNNEI. V was cut by 10 bases and J by 4 bases, with 13 bases left in between. The CDR3 is 12 amino acids. DNA of the CDR3: TGTGCCACGGGCGACAGGTTCTATGGCTACACCTTC. It codes for CATGDRFYGYTF.